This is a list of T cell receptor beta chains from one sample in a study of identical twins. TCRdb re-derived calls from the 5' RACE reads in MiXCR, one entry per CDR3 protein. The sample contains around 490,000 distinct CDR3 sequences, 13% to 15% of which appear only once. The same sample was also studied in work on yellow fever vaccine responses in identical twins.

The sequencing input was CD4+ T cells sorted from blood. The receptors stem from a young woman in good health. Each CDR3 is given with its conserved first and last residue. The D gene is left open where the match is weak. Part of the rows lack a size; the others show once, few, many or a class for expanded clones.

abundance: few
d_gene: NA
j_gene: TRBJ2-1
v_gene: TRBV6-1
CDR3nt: TGTGCCAGCAGTGAAGCGCGAGTTGAGCAGTTCTTC
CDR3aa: CASSEARVEQFF

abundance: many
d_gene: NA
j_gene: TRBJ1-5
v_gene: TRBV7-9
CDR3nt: TGTGCCAGCAGCTTACTGGGGGAATCGGATCAGCCCCAGCATTTT
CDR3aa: CASSLLGESDQPQHF

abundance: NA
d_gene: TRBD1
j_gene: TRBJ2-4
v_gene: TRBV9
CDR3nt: TGTGCCAGCAGCGTAGGACAGGGGGGTTCCAAAAACATTCAGTACTTC
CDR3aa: CASSVGQGGSKNIQYF

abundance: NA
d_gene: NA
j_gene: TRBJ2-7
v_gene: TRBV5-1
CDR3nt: TGCGCCAGCAGTTTTAGTAGTGGAGGCGAGCAGTACTTC
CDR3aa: CASSFSSGGEQYF

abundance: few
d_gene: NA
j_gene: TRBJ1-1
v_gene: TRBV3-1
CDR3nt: TGTGCCAGCAGCCAACCAGGTACGGACACTGAAGCTTTCTTT
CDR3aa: CASSQPGTDTEAFF

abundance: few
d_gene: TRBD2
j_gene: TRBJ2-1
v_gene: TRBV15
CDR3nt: TGTGCCACCAGCAGTCAACTAGCGGGAGGAGACAATGAGCAGTTCTTC
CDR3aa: CATSSQLAGGDNEQFF

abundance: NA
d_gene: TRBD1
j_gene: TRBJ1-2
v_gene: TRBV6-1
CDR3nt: TGTGCCAGCAGAAAGGATGGGACAGGGGATCCATATGGCTACACCTTC
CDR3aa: CASRKDGTGDPYGYTF

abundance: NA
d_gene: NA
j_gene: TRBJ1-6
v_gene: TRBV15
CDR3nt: TGTGCCACCAGCAGAGGGGGGGGCGGGAATTCACCCCTCCACTTT
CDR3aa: CATSRGGGGNSPLHF

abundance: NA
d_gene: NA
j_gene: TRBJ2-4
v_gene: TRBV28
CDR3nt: TGTGCCAGCAGTTCACAGACTGTAGCCAAAAACATTCAGTACTTC
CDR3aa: CASSSQTVAKNIQYF

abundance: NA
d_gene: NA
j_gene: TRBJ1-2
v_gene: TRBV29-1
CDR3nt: TGCAGCGTTGTGGCACCATGGGGGTATTGCACCTTC
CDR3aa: CSVVAPWGYCTF

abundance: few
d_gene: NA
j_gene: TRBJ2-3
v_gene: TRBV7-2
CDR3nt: TGTGCCAGCAGCTTAGAAGCGGTAGTAGATACGCAGTATTTT
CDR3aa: CASSLEAVVDTQYF

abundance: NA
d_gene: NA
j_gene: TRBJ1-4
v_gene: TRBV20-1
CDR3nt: TGCAGTGCAAGTTCCGGGACCCCCGGGGGTTATAATGAAAAACTGTTTTTT
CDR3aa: CSASSGTPGGYNEKLFF

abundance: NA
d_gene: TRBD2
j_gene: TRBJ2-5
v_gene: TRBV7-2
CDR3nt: TGTGCCAGCAGCTTACCGATGGGACTAGTCGGTGAGACCCAGTACTTC
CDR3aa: CASSLPMGLVGETQYF

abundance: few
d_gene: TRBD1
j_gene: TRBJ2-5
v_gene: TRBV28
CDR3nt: TGTGCCAGCAGTTTAGGGACAGGTTGGGGAGAGACCCAGTACTTC
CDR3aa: CASSLGTGWGETQYF

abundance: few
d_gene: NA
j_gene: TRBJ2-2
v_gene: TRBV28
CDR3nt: TGTGCCAGCAGTTTAGGGGGCGCTAGGACCGGGGAGCTGTTTTTT
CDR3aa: CASSLGGARTGELFF

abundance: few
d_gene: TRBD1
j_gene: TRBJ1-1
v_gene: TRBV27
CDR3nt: TGTGCCAGCCTCCCTCCTCCGGGACAGGGGGACACTGAAGCTTTCTTT
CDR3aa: CASLPPPGQGDTEAFF

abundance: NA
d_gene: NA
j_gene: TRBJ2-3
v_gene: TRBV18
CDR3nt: TGTGCCAGCTCAGCACGGGGGGCCGGAGATACGCAGTATTTT
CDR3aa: CASSARGAGDTQYF

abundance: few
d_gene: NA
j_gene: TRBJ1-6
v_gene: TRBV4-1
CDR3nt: TGCGCCAGCAGCCAAGATTTGGCGGGGAGTAATTCACCCCTCCACTTT
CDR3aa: CASSQDLAGSNSPLHF

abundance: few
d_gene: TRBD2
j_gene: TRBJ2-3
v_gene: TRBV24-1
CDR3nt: TGTGCCACCAGTGACTCACTAGGACTAGCGGGAGCCGACACAGATACGCAGTATTTT
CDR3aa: CATSDSLGLAGADTDTQYF

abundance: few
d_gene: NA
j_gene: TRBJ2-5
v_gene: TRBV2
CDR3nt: TGTGCCAGCATGAGGACTACCGCTATCCAAGAGACCCAGTACTTC
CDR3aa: CASMRTTAIQETQYF

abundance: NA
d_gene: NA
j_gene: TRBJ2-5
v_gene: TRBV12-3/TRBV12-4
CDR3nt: TGTGCCAGCAGCCACTCTAAACACAGGATACAAGAGACCCAGTACTTC
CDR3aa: CASSHSKHRIQETQYF

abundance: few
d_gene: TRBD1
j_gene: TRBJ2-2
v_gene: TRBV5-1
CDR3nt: TGCGCCAGCGCCAAACAGGGGGTCGCCGGGGAGCTGTTTTTT
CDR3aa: CASAKQGVAGELFF

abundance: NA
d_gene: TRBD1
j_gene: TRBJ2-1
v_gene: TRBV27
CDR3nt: TGTGCCAGCAGTTTATTGGGGACAGGGAATGAGCAGTTCTTC
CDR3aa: CASSLLGTGNEQFF

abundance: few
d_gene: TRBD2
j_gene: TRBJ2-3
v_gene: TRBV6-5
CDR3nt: TGTGCCAGCAGTTACAGTGCGGGGGTGATCACAGATACGCAGTATTTT
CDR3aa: CASSYSAGVITDTQYF

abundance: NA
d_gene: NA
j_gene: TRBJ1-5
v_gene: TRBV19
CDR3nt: TGTGCCAGTAGTATACGGGGGGGCAATCAGCCCCAGCATTTT
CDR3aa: CASSIRGGNQPQHF

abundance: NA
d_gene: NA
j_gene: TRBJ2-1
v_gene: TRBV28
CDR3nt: TGTGCCAGCAGCCCGCAGCGGTATGAGCAGTTCTTC
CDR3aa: CASSPQRYEQFF

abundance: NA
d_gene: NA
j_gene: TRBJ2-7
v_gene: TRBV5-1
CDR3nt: TGCGCCAGCAGCTCCCGAACCCTAACCTACGAGCAGTACTTC
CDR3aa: CASSSRTLTYEQYF

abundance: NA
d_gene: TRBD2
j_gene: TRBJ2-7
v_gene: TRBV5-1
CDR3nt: TGCGCCAGCAGCTTCGTAGCGGGGGCCTCCTACGAGCAGTACTTC
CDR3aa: CASSFVAGASYEQYF

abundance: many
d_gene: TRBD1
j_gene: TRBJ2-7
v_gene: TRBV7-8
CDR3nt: TGTGCCAGCAGCACGAGTCCGGGACAGGCCATCTCCGAGCAGTACTTC
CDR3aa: CASSTSPGQAISEQYF

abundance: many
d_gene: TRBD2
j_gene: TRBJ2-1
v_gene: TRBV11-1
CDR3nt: TGTGCCAGCAGCTTAGCCCTAACTCGGCGGGGGGGCTCCTACAATGAGCAGTTCTTC
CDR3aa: CASSLALTRRGGSYNEQFF

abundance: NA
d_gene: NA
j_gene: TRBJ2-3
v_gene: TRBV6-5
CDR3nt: TGTGCCAGCAGTTACTCACGAGGAGGGGGCGCACGGGATACGCAGTATTTT
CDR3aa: CASSYSRGGGARDTQYF

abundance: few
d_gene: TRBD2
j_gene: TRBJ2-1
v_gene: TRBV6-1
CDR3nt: TGTGCCAGCAGGGACACGGGACTAGCGCTCAATGAGCAGTTCTTC
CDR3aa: CASRDTGLALNEQFF

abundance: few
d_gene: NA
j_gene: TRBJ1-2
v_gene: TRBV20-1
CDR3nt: TGCAGTGCTAGAGTAGGGGTCGATGGCTACACCTTC
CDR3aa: CSARVGVDGYTF

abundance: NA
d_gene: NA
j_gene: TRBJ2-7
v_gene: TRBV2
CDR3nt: TGTGCCAGCAGTGAAGGGAGTTGGTACGAGCAGTACTTC
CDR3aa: CASSEGSWYEQYF

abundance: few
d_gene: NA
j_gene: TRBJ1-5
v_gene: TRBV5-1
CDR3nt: TGCGCCAGCAGCTTTGGTAGCCCGAATCAGCCCCAGCATTTT
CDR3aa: CASSFGSPNQPQHF

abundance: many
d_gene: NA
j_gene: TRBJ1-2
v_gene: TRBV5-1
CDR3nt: TGCGCCAGCAGCTTGGCGGGGGGCAAGAACCGCTACACCTTC
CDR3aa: CASSLAGGKNRYTF

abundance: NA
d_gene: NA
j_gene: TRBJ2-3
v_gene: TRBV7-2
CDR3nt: TGTGCCAGCAGCTTAGTTACGGCTGAGGGAGATACGCAGTATTTT
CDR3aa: CASSLVTAEGDTQYF

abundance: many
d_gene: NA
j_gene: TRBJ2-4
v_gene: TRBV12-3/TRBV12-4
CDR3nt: TGTGCCAGCAGTCCCGTTGTTAGGGCGCGCAAAAACATTCAGTACTTC
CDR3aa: CASSPVVRARKNIQYF

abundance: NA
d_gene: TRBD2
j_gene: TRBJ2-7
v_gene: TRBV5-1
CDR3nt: TGCGCCAGCAGCGGTGGACTAGCGGGTCTCCCCTACGAGCAGTACTTC
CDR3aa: CASSGGLAGLPYEQYF